The text below deals with one T cell receptor beta chain. What it binds is unknown. This sample was taken from a study of T-cell memory formation after mild COVID-19. The wider study: TCR clusters were mostly donor specific. Study-level findings and limits: Some clones that responded were present in memory (sampled pre-infection), which suggests cross-reactive memory joined.

TCRdb re-analysed the 5' RACE reads in MiXCR, keeping a single row per CDR3 protein. The sample has under 400,000 distinct CDR3 sequences, approximately 21% seen once; the top ten hold roughly an eighth. The CDR3 loop spans 12 amino acids. The germline V and J ends were trimmed by 3 bases and 3 bases, with 5 bases remaining between them. Germline V gives CDR1 LNHDA, CDR2 SQIVND (reference sequence). The source of this sequence is an adult woman who had mild COVID-19 (a few samples of this study predate the infection). Cell type and time point are not known. Sequenced: PBMCs or a T cell subset sorted from them (not recorded which). The V and J genes are TRBV19 and TRBJ1-1; no firm D call. This chain's CDR3 is CASSMSYTEAFF. Here the CDR3 DNA reads TGTGCCAGTAGTATGTCGTACACTGAAGCTTTCTTT.